Presented here are 13 T cell receptor beta chains from one specimen sequenced in a study of blood T cell repertoires in COVID-19. Profiled with immunoSEQ multiplex PCR; TCRdb holds only in-frame clones, not every one. The sample consists of fewer than 95,000 clones, 70% to 85% of them appearing once. The material sequenced was peripheral blood. These TCRs come from a human donor in a cohort sampled during active COVID-19.

CDR3 loop: CASSPTGVEAFF. As DNA, the CDR3 is TGTGCCAGTAGCCCTACAGGGGTTGAAGCTTTCTTT. V gene TRBV19 combines with J gene TRBJ1-1; the match to TRBD1 covers 7 bases. The germline CDR1 and CDR2 sequences are LNHDA and SQIVND (reference sequence). Trimming at V came to 6 bases and at J to 7 bases, leaving 5 bases not matched to a gene. The CDR3 length is 12 residues.

The rearrangement uses TRBV6-5 and TRBJ2-7, with TRBD1 matching over 9 bases. CDR1 is MNHEY, CDR2 SVGAGI, per germline. CDR3 length equals 12 residues. The J segment lost 5 bases and the V segment lost 6 bases, leaving 2 bases of the junction unmatched. In nucleotides, the CDR3 is TGTGCCAGCAGAGGGACAGGGAACGAGCAGTACTTC. Translation: CASRGTGNEQYF.

This clone was detected many times. The chain has TRBV7-7 and TRBJ2-2; maybe TRBD2 (6 bases). This CDR3 has 15 amino acids. Germline values: CDR1 SSHAT, CDR2 FNYEAQ (reference sequence). Trimming took off 3 bases at V and 5 bases at J, with 13 bases between the two ends. This CDR3 is CASSLELGGTGELFF. The CDR3 DNA reads TGTGCCAGCAGCTTGGAGCTTGGGGGGACCGGGGAGCTGTTTTTT.

With respect to this clone: The sample carries other DNA sequences with the same CDR3. The chain recombines TRBV6-1 with TRBJ1-4, with D tentatively TRBD1 (6 bases). The CDR3 is made up of 15 amino acids. Germline loops: CDR1 MNHNS, CDR2 SASEGT. V was shortened by 2 bases and J by 4 bases, with 11 bases between the two germline ends. CDR3 coding DNA: TGTGCCAGCAGTGAAACAGGACAGTATAATGAAAAACTGTTTTTT. Its protein is CASSETGQYNEKLFF.

This chain joins TRBV19 and TRBJ1-1, with D possibly being TRBD1 (5 bases). CDR3 length: 14 residues. The germline V gene encodes CDR1 LNHDA and CDR2 SQIVND (reference sequence). V dropped 7 bases and J dropped 3 bases, with 15 bases sitting between them. CDR3 in DNA: TGTGCCAGTACCCACCGGGCCAGGGACACTGAAGCTTTCTTT. Translated, it gives CASTHRARDTEAFF.

The V call is TRBV20-1, the J call TRBJ1-1, with D unclear. Germline V gene lookup returns CDR1 DFQATT and CDR2 SNEGSKA (reference sequence). CDR3 length equals 12 residues. V was pared by 3 bases and J by 3 bases, with 8 bases between. DNA of the CDR3: TGCAGTGCTAGTCGGGGAGACACTGAAGCTTTCTTT. Protein product: CSASRGDTEAFF.

This clone was recorded only once. This chain joins TRBV7-9 and TRBJ1-1; a possible D gene is TRBD1 (5 bases). CDR1 is SEHNR, CDR2 FQNEAQ, per germline (reference sequence). V gave up 4 bases and J gave up 4 bases, with 19 bases separating them. The CDR3 runs 16 residues. The CDR3 sequence is CASSYELPRRGTEAFF. CDR3 in DNA: TGTGCCAGCAGCTACGAATTACCTCGAAGGGGCACTGAAGCTTTCTTT.

The chain couples TRBV7-9 to TRBJ2-7; D perhaps matches TRBD1 (7 bases). CDR1 is SEHNR and CDR2 is FQNEAQ in the germline V gene (reference sequence). The CDR3 is made up of 16 amino acids. Trimming left V 4 bases short and J 4 bases short, with 20 bases between. The CDR3 nucleotides read TGTGCCAGCAGCTCGACTCGCGGGACAGCCCGATACGAGCAGTACTTC. This translates into CASSSTRGTARYEQYF.

The V gene is TRBV25-1, the J gene TRBJ1-3; TRBD1 matches at 9 bases. Germline loops: CDR1 MGHDK, CDR2 SYGVNS. The CDR3 has 15 residues. After removal of 4 bases from V and 4 bases from J, the junction contained 5 bases not matched to a gene. For the CDR3, the DNA is TGTGCCAGCAGTGCTGGACAGGGGCCGGGAAACACCATATATTTT. Translated: CASSAGQGPGNTIYF.

J is TRBJ1-1 and V is TRBV19; the match to TRBD1 covers 9 bases. Per germline, CDR1 LNHDA and CDR2 SQIVND (reference sequence). The V segment lost 7 bases and the J segment 0 bases; nucleotides outside the gene matches: 6. CDR3 size: 15 residues. The CDR3 protein is CASTDRGGVNTEAFF. The CDR3 region has the DNA TGTGCCAGTACGGACAGGGGAGGGGTGAACACTGAAGCTTTCTTT.

The V gene is TRBV19, the J gene TRBJ1-4; D uncertain. The V end was cut by 7 bases, the J end by 2 bases, with 11 bases between. Germline V lookup: CDR1 LNHDA, CDR2 SQIVND (reference sequence). This CDR3 is built from 14 residues. The CDR3 is CASMGAGTNEKLFF. The CDR3 nucleotides are TGTGCCAGTATGGGCGCCGGCACTAATGAAAAACTGTTTTTT.

The V gene is TRBV12-3 or TRBV12-4, the J gene TRBJ1-1; D is uncertain. The CDR3 contains 13 residues. Trimming shortened V by 3 bases and J by 1 base, and 6 bases separated the two germline ends. The CDR3 sequence: CASSFNRNTEAFF. The CDR3 DNA reads as TGTGCCAGCAGTTTCAACAGGAACACTGAAGCTTTCTTT.

The chain combines TRBV30 with TRBJ2-1; D is unresolved. The germline CDR1 and CDR2 sequences are GTSNPN and SVGIG (reference sequence). V was shortened by 2 bases and J by 3 bases, with 14 bases between the two germline ends. The CDR3 has 15 amino acids. The CDR3 DNA reads as TGTGCCTGGAGTATCCCAGGTGTAGACTACAATGAGCAGTTCTTC. Translation gives CAWSIPGVDYNEQFF. The entire variable domain, with the rest obtained from reference TRBV30 and TRBJ2-1, is as follows: SQTIHQWPATLVQPVGSPLSLECTVEGTSNPNLYWYRQAAGRGLQLLFYSVGIGQISSEVPQNLSASRPQDRQFILSSKKLLLSDSGFYLCAWSIPGVDYNEQFFGPGTRLTVL.